This TCR beta chain was captured in a study of T cell repertoires in cytomegalovirus infection. TCRdb reprocessed the reads via MiXCR and lists one record per CDR3 protein. The data hold 830,000 or so distinct CDR3 sequences, with approximately 32% observed a single time. About this clonotype itself: The target antigen is unknown.

The V gene's germline CDR1 is SGHVS and CDR2 FQNEAQ. This CDR3 region has 13 residues. The ends lost 5 bases at V and 9 bases at J; junction bases unmatched: 7. This chain connects TRBV7-8 to TRBJ1-2, with 9 bases identical to TRBD1. This sequence was found in a human donor in good health (CMV status not recorded). Some clones in this sample may be carry-over from other donors' samples. This specimen consisted of cultured CD8+ T cells from PBMCs, obtained from culture after CMV antigen stimulation. The DNA for the CDR3 is TGTGCCAGCAGCGTTCCGGGACAGGGAAGCTACACCTTC. This translates into CASSVPGQGSYTF.